This T cell receptor (beta chain) was recorded in a study of graft-versus-host responses after intestinal transplantation (dated by TCRdb to the early 2020s). For the study in its entirety: Recipients received multivisceral, liver-intestinal, or isolated intestinal transplants. After intestinal transplantation, graft-versus-host and host-versus-graft alloreactive T cell clones were followed in the graft, circulation and bone marrow using bulk TCR-beta CDR3 sequencing. To identify alloreactive clones, pre-transplant mixed lymphocyte reaction products were sequenced and compared with unstimulated pre-transplant donor and recipient T cells. A peak of at least 4% donor T cells among recipient peripheral blood mononuclear cells was the definition used for donor T cell macrochimerism. Rather than going through the commercial service, samples from three later patients were sequenced in-house on an Illumina MiSeq and processed with MiXCR. Every recipient was given anti-thymocyte globulin induction, followed by about three years of maintenance tacrolimus and steroids. The cohort enrolled about two dozen intestinal transplant recipients, one of whom was a retransplant, and 3 patients without pretransplant specimens were excluded.

Library preparation was by the immunoSEQ multiplex PCR assay. For most patients, genomic DNA was isolated using the Qiagen DNeasy Blood and Tissue Kit and was shipped frozen to Adaptive Biotechnologies for TCR sequencing. High-throughput TCR-beta CDR3 sequencing of genomic DNA from most patients was performed by Adaptive Biotechnologies. The source study handled its data this way. Adaptive's ImmunoSEQ software was the source of the TCR sequencing data for 15 to 20 patients, while three other patients were processed with MiXCR and VDJtools. To correct CD4 versus CD8 sorting errors, sequences present in both subsets at a frequency ratio below 5:1 were removed. CDR3 nucleotide sequences shared by donor and recipient were removed because the origin of these sequences could not be assigned. To be classed as alloreactive, a clone needed at least 2-fold expansion over unstimulated cells and a minimum CFSE-low frequency of 0.002% (template counts) or 0.001% (read counts). Clones detected in sequenced pre-transplant spleen, lymph node, or MLR CFSE-low populations of the donor or recipient were defined as mappable. The cumulative frequency of alloreactive clones was calculated as a percentage of all sequences, weighted by copy number. Here the immuneACCESS table is served through TCRdb, limited to in-frame sequences with V and J called. Missing clones are a known gap in these copies; in checked studies unresolved V genes cover under half, and the rest lacks a known reason. D and trimming come from the DNA, and the V and J calls and clone size come from that table. The sample table shows fewer than 85,000 clones, and 84% are seen once. The ten largest make up 0.39% of the sample.

Interpreted using the paper, the time point label stands for: cells obtained before transplantation from donor or recipient. CD3+CD4+ and CD3+CD8+ populations were FACS-sorted from unstimulated pre-transplant donor and recipient cells taken from spleen or lymph nodes. The study at large found these results: Peak levels of circulating GvH clones were associated with declines in HvG clones early after transplant. Conclusions were limited by the relatively low number and heterogeneity of intestinal transplant patients. In the allografts of patients with donor T cell macrochimerism, GvH to HvG T cell clonal ratios were high. GvH clones turned up in recipient bone marrow, with some appearing earlier in ileal mucosa or blood, a pattern consistent with an intestinal mucosal origin.

This clone was seen once. Which antigen it targets is not known. Base qualities were left out, and no much larger clone turns up one base away. Counted from cysteine to phenylalanine, this CDR3 has 13 amino acids. Of all the DNA, just the CDR3 is kept, 39 bases in frame from base 1. CDR1 and CDR2 (MNHEY, SVGAGI) derive from the germline V gene. The germline V end is reduced by 5 bases and the J end by 2 bases; junction bases left unmatched: 2. This receptor was obtained from a human donor who was the organ donor for an intestinal transplant. The sequence links TRBV6-5 to TRBJ2-5; the central 7 bases match TRBD1. The sequences come from unstimulated CD4+ T cells sorted from spleen or lymph node cells, collected before transplant. The CDR3 here reads CASSRQGQETQYF. The nucleotides read TGTGCCAGCAGTAGACAGGGTCAAGAGACCCAGTACTTC.